The rows below give T cell receptor beta chains drawn from one sample of a study of beta chain features in type 1 diabetes. Produced via immunoSEQ multiplex PCR; TCRdb's table is partial and in-frame only. The table has about 370,000 clones, 9.5% to 10% seen once; the top ten hold approximately 0.6%. The sequencing sample was made of central memory CD4+ T cells from blood. These receptors originate from a man aged 25-45 years with type 1 diabetes. The CDR3 runs from the conserved cysteine through the conserved F or W. Each record gives: clone size, V gene, D gene, J gene, CDR3 DNA, CDR3 protein. A D gene is named only where the DNA matches it firmly. Clone size is shown for a subset of rows, as once, few, many or a class of expanded clone.

abundance: few
v_gene: TRBV5-6
d_gene: .
j_gene: TRBJ2-2
CDR3nt: TGTGCCAGCAGCTTGACCAGCAATTTATACACCGGGGAGCTGTTTTTT
CDR3aa: CASSLTSNLYTGELFF

abundance: .
v_gene: TRBV7-8
d_gene: TRBD1
j_gene: TRBJ1-2
CDR3nt: TGTGCCAGCAGCGCAACAGGGGGCGCGGGTGGTGGCTACACCTTC
CDR3aa: CASSATGGAGGGYTF

abundance: few
v_gene: TRBV7-9
d_gene: .
j_gene: TRBJ1-2
CDR3nt: TGTGCCAGCAGCTTAGGAGACGGGACCGATGTTGAGGGCTACACCTTC
CDR3aa: CASSLGDGTDVEGYTF

abundance: few
v_gene: TRBV5-1
d_gene: .
j_gene: TRBJ1-1
CDR3nt: TGCGCCAGCAGCTCCCGTCGTGGTAGCTTGGCCCCTGAAGCTTTCTTT
CDR3aa: CASSSRRGSLAPEAFF

abundance: .
v_gene: TRBV28
d_gene: TRBD2
j_gene: TRBJ2-7
CDR3nt: TGTGCCAGCAGTCGTACAAGGGGAGGGGATCTAGGCGAGCAGTACTTC
CDR3aa: CASSRTRGGDLGEQYF

abundance: .
v_gene: TRBV4-2
d_gene: .
j_gene: TRBJ2-7
CDR3nt: TGTGCCAGCAGCCAAGATCGGCCTTCGCATTCAATCGGCTACGAGCAGTACTTC
CDR3aa: CASSQDRPSHSIGYEQYF

abundance: few
v_gene: TRBV29-1
d_gene: TRBD1
j_gene: TRBJ1-2
CDR3nt: TGCAGCGTTGTCGGGACAGGGACCTATGGCTACACCTTC
CDR3aa: CSVVGTGTYGYTF

abundance: many
v_gene: TRBV9
d_gene: .
j_gene: TRBJ2-6
CDR3nt: TGTGCCAGCAGCATTCAGGACTCTGGGGCCAACGTCCTGACTTTC
CDR3aa: CASSIQDSGANVLTF

abundance: few
v_gene: TRBV6-5
d_gene: TRBD1
j_gene: TRBJ1-2
CDR3nt: TGTGCCAGCAGGACCCCGACAGGGTCCTATGGCTACACCTTC
CDR3aa: CASRTPTGSYGYTF

abundance: few
v_gene: TRBV7-9
d_gene: TRBD2
j_gene: TRBJ2-7
CDR3nt: TGTGCCAGCAGCCCGGGGACTAGCGGGAGGGCTTTACCCTACGAGCAGTACTTC
CDR3aa: CASSPGTSGRALPYEQYF

abundance: .
v_gene: TRBV6-6
d_gene: TRBD1
j_gene: TRBJ2-7
CDR3nt: TGTGCCAGCCCGTCGGGACAGGGGCTTGAGCAGTACTTC
CDR3aa: CASPSGQGLEQYF

abundance: few
v_gene: TRBV5-4
d_gene: .
j_gene: TRBJ2-3
CDR3nt: TGTGCCAGCAGCTCGCCAGAGGCAGATACGCAGTATTTT
CDR3aa: CASSSPEADTQYF

abundance: .
v_gene: TRBV6-5
d_gene: .
j_gene: TRBJ2-1
CDR3nt: TGTGCCAGCAGTGACCCTCTAGGTAGTGAGCAGTTCTTC
CDR3aa: CASSDPLGSEQFF

abundance: few
v_gene: TRBV28
d_gene: .
j_gene: TRBJ2-1
CDR3nt: TGTGCCAGCGTAAGTTTTACATACAATGAGCAGTTCTTC
CDR3aa: CASVSFTYNEQFF

abundance: .
v_gene: TRBV19
d_gene: TRBD1
j_gene: TRBJ1-5
CDR3nt: TGTGCCAGTAGTATTTACGGTCAGGGGGGTCAGCCCCAGCATTTT
CDR3aa: CASSIYGQGGQPQHF

abundance: many
v_gene: TRBV9
d_gene: .
j_gene: TRBJ1-3
CDR3nt: TGTGCCAGCAGCGATAACCCTCGAAACACCATATATTTT
CDR3aa: CASSDNPRNTIYF

abundance: .
v_gene: TRBV6-5
d_gene: TRBD1
j_gene: TRBJ2-5
CDR3nt: TGTGCCAGCAGTGAAGGGACAGGACAAGAGACCCAGTACTTC
CDR3aa: CASSEGTGQETQYF

abundance: .
v_gene: TRBV6-6
d_gene: TRBD2
j_gene: TRBJ2-2
CDR3nt: TGTGCCAGCTCACGACTAGCGGGAGAGCGACCCCGGGAGCTGTTTTTT
CDR3aa: CASSRLAGERPRELFF

abundance: few
v_gene: TRBV15
d_gene: TRBD1
j_gene: TRBJ2-7
CDR3nt: TGTGCCACCAGCGGACGGACAGGGGCCAACGAGCAGTACTTC
CDR3aa: CATSGRTGANEQYF

abundance: .
v_gene: TRBV7-2
d_gene: TRBD1
j_gene: TRBJ2-5
CDR3nt: TGTGCCAGCAGCCCTACAGGGGTCCCAGAGACCCAGTACTTC
CDR3aa: CASSPTGVPETQYF

abundance: .
v_gene: TRBV7-2
d_gene: .
j_gene: TRBJ2-1
CDR3nt: TGTGCCAGCAGCTTATTTCGGGGGAAGGGGGACAATGAGCAGTTCTTC
CDR3aa: CASSLFRGKGDNEQFF

abundance: few
v_gene: TRBV7-2
d_gene: .
j_gene: TRBJ1-2
CDR3nt: TGTGCCAGCGCAATGGCGGATTATGGCTACACCTTC
CDR3aa: CASAMADYGYTF

abundance: .
v_gene: TRBV19
d_gene: TRBD1
j_gene: TRBJ2-3
CDR3nt: TGTGCCAGTAGTCGCGACAGGGTTGGGACAGATACGCAGTATTTT
CDR3aa: CASSRDRVGTDTQYF

abundance: .
v_gene: TRBV7-9
d_gene: .
j_gene: TRBJ1-5
CDR3nt: TGTGCCAGCAGCTCTCCTAGGGCCCATCAGCCCCAGCATTTT
CDR3aa: CASSSPRAHQPQHF

abundance: many
v_gene: TRBV7-3
d_gene: .
j_gene: TRBJ2-6
CDR3nt: TGTGCCAGCAGCCTCACAGATCCTGGGGCCAACGTCCTGACTTTC
CDR3aa: CASSLTDPGANVLTF

abundance: .
v_gene: TRBV30
d_gene: .
j_gene: TRBJ1-4
CDR3nt: TGTGCCTGGAGTGGGGGGAGGCAGACAACTAATGAAAAACTGTTTTTT
CDR3aa: CAWSGGRQTTNEKLFF

abundance: few
v_gene: TRBV5-1
d_gene: TRBD1
j_gene: TRBJ1-2
CDR3nt: TGCGCCAGCGGCGCGGGACAGACACCAGCTAACTATGGCTACACCTTC
CDR3aa: CASGAGQTPANYGYTF